Each of the 8 T cell receptor beta chains below was sequenced from the same sample in a study of long-term antiretroviral therapy in people with HIV. Version v3.0 of the immunoSEQ assay was performed at survey level. Sequencing used immunoSEQ multiplex PCR; TCRdb keeps in-frame clones, though not all of them. The repertoire holds 20,000 to 25,000 clones, with under 90% as singletons. The sample consisted of unsorted PBMCs, taken at the start of antiretroviral therapy. These receptors were collected from a man aged 50-59 years with HIV.

The chain links TRBV28 to TRBJ2-7; D is ambiguous. The V end was cut by 5 bases, the J end by 7 bases, with 15 bases between. CDR3 length: 13 amino acids. The germline CDR1 and CDR2 sequences are MDHEN and SYDVKM. CDR3 nucleotide sequence: TGTGCCAGCAGTCTCTTCGGGTTGGGGGAGCAGTACTTC. Translated, it gives CASSLFGLGEQYF.

The genes are TRBV5-6 and TRBJ2-7; TRBD2 matches at 8 bases. Germline assignment: CDR1 SGHDT and CDR2 YYEEEE. This CDR3 is built from 14 residues. Losses at the gene ends were 5 bases for V and 2 bases for J; bases not matched to a gene: 6. The CDR3 nucleotides read TGTGCCAGCAGAGAACTAGCGGCGACCTACGAGCAGTACTTC. This sequence encodes CASRELAATYEQYF. The entire variable domain, with the rest obtained from reference TRBV5-6 and TRBJ2-7, is as follows: DAGVTQSPTHLIKTRGQQVTLRCSPKSGHDTVSWYQQALGQGPQFIFQYYEEEERQRGNFPDRFSGHQFPNYSSELNVNALLLGDSALYLCASRELAATYEQYFGPGTRLTVT.

The chain carries TRBV7-9 and TRBJ1-2, with 9 bases identical to TRBD1. J gave up 6 bases and V 1 base, and 9 bases lay outside the gene matches. Germline loops: CDR1 SEHNR, CDR2 FQNEAQ (reference sequence). The CDR3 length is 16 residues. The CDR3, as DNA: TGTGCCAGCAGCTTAGGATTAACAGGGGGCGCCGATGGCTACACCTTC. It translates to CASSLGLTGGADGYTF. Drawing the rest from reference TRBV7-9 and TRBJ1-2, the complete variable domain is DTGVSQNPRHKITKRGQNVTFRCDPISEHNRLYWYRQTLGQGPEFLTYFQNEAQLEKSRLLSDRFSAERPKGSFSTLEIQRTEQGDSAMYLCASSLGLTGGADGYTFGSGTRLTVV.

This chain joins TRBV5-8 and TRBJ1-2; D call uncertain. Germline loops: CDR1 SGHTS, CDR2 YDEGEE. Trimming removed 0 bases from V and 6 bases from J, with 12 bases in between. This CDR3 is built from 14 residues. CDR3 sequence reads: CASSLEWGMDGYTF. The CDR3 DNA follows: TGTGCCAGCAGCTTGGAATGGGGAATGGATGGCTACACCTTC.

This chain uses TRBV18 with TRBJ1-1, with D unresolved. CDR1 is KGHSH and CDR2 is LQKENI in the germline V gene. This CDR3 comprises 12 residues. V was shortened by 3 bases and J by 5 bases, with 7 bases between the two germline ends. The CDR3 is CASSPARTEAFF. The CDR3 DNA follows: TGTGCCAGCTCACCGGCTCGTACTGAAGCTTTCTTT.

Here the CDR3 reads CASSSLAGEYNEQFF. The CDR3 DNA is TGTGCCAGCAGCTCTCTAGCGGGGGAATACAATGAGCAGTTCTTC. The chain employs TRBV11-2 and TRBJ2-1; 10 positions agree with TRBD2. J lost 4 bases, V lost 4 bases, and 4 bases had no gene match. Germline assignment: CDR1 SGHAT and CDR2 FQNNGV. The CDR3 is 15 residues long.

J is TRBJ2-7 and V is TRBV11-2, with TRBD2 matching 7 bases. The CDR3 totals 16 residues. Trimming cost V 5 bases and J 4 bases; bases outside gene matches: 14. Germline values: CDR1 SGHAT, CDR2 FQNNGV. The CDR3 sequence is CASSPAGGSYGYEQYF. The CDR3 DNA reads as TGTGCCAGCAGCCCGGCCGGCGGGAGTTACGGATACGAGCAGTACTTC.

J is TRBJ1-2 and V is TRBV2, with TRBD1 as a possible D gene (5 bases). Germline lookup yields CDR1 SNHLY and CDR2 FYNNEI. V lost 7 bases and J lost 2, with 11 bases in between. CDR3 size: 13 residues. The CDR3, as DNA: TGTGCCAGCAAAAGGACACCCAACTATGGCTACACCTTC. It encodes CASKRTPNYGYTF.